Below, 25 T cell receptor beta chains from the same sample are listed, as sequenced in a study of T cell repertoires in cytomegalovirus infection. TCRdb independently ran MiXCR on the reads; one entry per CDR3 protein. The repertoire has about 920,000 distinct CDR3 sequences, around a third of them found once; the top ten carry roughly 13%. The antigens for these receptors are not known. Source: cultured CD8+ T cells from PBMCs, taken from culture after CMV antigen stimulation. The receptors derive from a human donor in good health (CMV status not recorded). Some clones in this sample may be carry-over from other donors' samples.

The chain carries TRBV19 and TRBJ2-6, with D perhaps TRBD1 (5 bases). V gave up 4 bases and J gave up 2 bases, with 21 bases separating them. The V gene's germline CDR1 is LNHDA and CDR2 SQIVND (reference sequence). The CDR3 consists of 19 residues. CDR3 amino acids: CASSTDRNRKGAGANVLTF. CDR3 in DNA: TGTGCCAGTAGTACGGACCGGAACAGGAAAGGAGCTGGGGCCAACGTCCTGACTTTC. Full variable domain (rest looked up from reference TRBV19 and TRBJ2-6): DGGITQSPKYLFRKEGQNVTLSCEQNLNHDAMYWYRQDPGQGLRLIYYSQIVNDFQKGDIAEGYSVSREKKESFPLTVTSAQKNPTAFYLCASSTDRNRKGAGANVLTFGAGSRLTVL.

Here the CDR3 DNA reads TGTGCCACCAGCTTCGGGAAACTTTACTATGGCTACACCTTC. Protein: CATSFGKLYYGYTF. The chain is built from TRBV15 and TRBJ1-2; D unresolved. This CDR3 has 14 amino acids. Between the trimmed V and J ends, which lost 5 bases and 3 bases, there was a span of 13 bases. The V gene's germline CDR1 is LNHNV and CDR2 YYDKDF (reference sequence).

The rearrangement links TRBV13 to TRBJ2-7; D might be TRBD1 (6 bases). CDR1 is PRHDT and CDR2 is FYEKMQ in the germline V gene (reference sequence). The CDR3 loop spans 15 amino acids. V lost 5 bases and J lost 3, with 17 bases in between. The CDR3 spells CASSKRKQGHYEQYV. The CDR3 DNA reads TGTGCCAGCAGCAAAAGAAAACAGGGTCACTACGAGCAGTACGTC.

In this sample, this clonotype turned up a few times. The chain joins TRBV7-9 to TRBJ2-3, with TRBD1 matching over 9 bases. The V gene end was trimmed by 7 bases and the J gene end by 3 bases; junction bases not matched to a gene: 2. This CDR3 contains 13 residues. The V gene's germline CDR1 is SEHNR and CDR2 FQNEAQ (reference sequence). CDR3 sequence reads: CASMGQGTDTQYF. For the CDR3, the DNA is TGTGCCAGCATGGGACAGGGTACAGATACGCAGTATTTT.

The gene calls are TRBV6-6 and TRBJ1-5; 7 nucleotides line up with TRBD1. Per germline, CDR1 MNHNY and CDR2 SVGAGI (reference sequence). Germline trimming cut 7 bases from V and 13 bases from J; bases unmatched to any gene: 7. The CDR3 length is 11 residues. Here the CDR3 DNA reads TGTGCCAGCACCCTAGGGACAGCTCAGCATTTT. The encoded protein is CASTLGTAQHF.

Notes on this clonotype: One end of the junction fails to match germline, which may point to a read error. The chain links TRBV19 to TRBJ2-2; D may be TRBD1 (5 bases). CDR1 and CDR2 (germline): LNHDA, SQIVND (reference sequence). CDR3 length equals 15 residues. The CDR3 loop reads CASSIAGQGTGELFF. The CDR3 bases are TGCGCCAGTAGTATAGCCGGGCAGGGCACCGGGGAGCTGTTTTTT.

This clonotype was counted only a few times. The V gene is TRBV7-9, the J gene TRBJ2-1; weak D call: TRBD1 (6 bases). Trimming took off 5 bases at V and 9 bases at J, with 11 bases between the two ends. This CDR3 spans 12 amino acids. CDR1 is SEHNR, CDR2 FQNEAQ, per germline (reference sequence). CDR3 DNA: TGTGCCAGCAGCGAACAGGGCGTTGAGCAGTTCTTC. It is translated as CASSEQGVEQFF.

This chain connects TRBV7-2 to TRBJ2-5, with 7 bases matching TRBD2. CDR1 and CDR2 (germline): SGHTA, FQGNSA. Trimming cost V 0 bases and J 5 bases; bases outside gene matches: 9. CDR3 length: 16 residues. In DNA, the CDR3 is TGTGCCAGCAGCTTAGCGGCCGGGGGGTGGTTGGAGACCCAGTACTTC. Translating it yields CASSLAAGGWLETQYF.

Regarding this clonotype: One junction end does not reproduce the germline sequence, and a read error may be involved. The genes are TRBV24-1 and TRBJ1-2; tentatively, D is TRBD1 (6 bases). The CDR3 is made up of 9 amino acids. CDR1 is KGHDR, CDR2 SFDVKD, per germline. The DNA of the CDR3 is TGTGCCACCGCCTACAACAGGGCCTTC. Encoded protein: CATAYNRAF.

The chain combines TRBV5-4 with TRBJ2-1, with D possibly TRBD2 on 5 matching bases. V dropped 5 bases and J dropped 6 bases, with 12 bases sitting between them. CDR3 length: 13 residues. Germline V CDR1 and CDR2: SGHNT, YYREEE (reference sequence). The CDR3 bases are TGTGCCAGCAGACCGGGGTTTTTCAATGAGCAGTTCTTC. Protein sequence: CASRPGFFNEQFF.

The chain uses TRBV12-3 or TRBV12-4 and TRBJ2-5, with 10 bases lining up with TRBD2. The CDR3 has 16 amino acids. V shed 6 bases and J 5 bases; nucleotides not matched to a gene: 12. The CDR3, as DNA: TGTGCCAGCAGGCCTCCACTAGCGGGGCGCCGCGAGACCCAGTACTTC. It translates to CASRPPLAGRRETQYF.

The chain uses TRBV12-3 or TRBV12-4 and TRBJ1-2, with 10 nucleotides matching TRBD1. V lost 8 bases, J lost 0 bases, and 6 bases stayed unmatched. The CDR3 consists of 15 residues. Here the CDR3 reads CASGGTGAPNYGYTF. The CDR3 DNA follows: TGTGCCAGCGGGGGGACAGGGGCTCCTAACTATGGCTACACCTTC.

The chain links TRBV4-2 to TRBJ2-3; 8 bases align to TRBD2. Germline V gene lookup returns CDR1 LGHNA and CDR2 YNFKEQ. This CDR3 is 18 amino acids long. V gave up 2 bases and J gave up 3 bases; unmatched junction bases: 13. The CDR3 here is CASSQPPGRGGLTDTQYF. The CDR3, as DNA: TGTGCCAGCAGCCAACCCCCGGGACGGGGGGGCCTGACAGATACGCAGTATTTT.

This rearrangement joins TRBV29-1 to TRBJ2-7, with D unclear. The length of the CDR3 is 15 residues. Germline assignment: CDR1 SQVTM and CDR2 ANQGSEA. The ends were cut back, 4 bases at V and 0 bases at J, with 16 bases in the middle. CDR3 DNA sequence: TGCAGCGTTGTTTTCGCCAGAACGACCTCCTACGAGCAGTACTTC. This sequence encodes CSVVFARTTSYEQYF.

This clonotype was observed once. This may be a read error: a much more frequent sequence differs by one nucleotide. The CDR3 does not end in the conserved phenylalanine or tryptophan, so this is likely a read error. This chain links TRBV7-2 with TRBJ1-5; D is perhaps TRBD1 (5 bases). The CDR3 totals 16 residues. The germline V gene encodes CDR1 SGHTA and CDR2 FQGNSA. V dropped 5 bases and J dropped 0 bases, with 14 bases sitting between them. The CDR3 protein is CASSGREGYSNQPQHI. The CDR3, as DNA: TGTGCCAGCAGCGGTCGAGAGGGGTATAGCAATCAGCCCCAGCATATT.

This clonotype was seen once. The CDR3 reads CASSPFSRTDTQYF. The CDR3 DNA reads as TGTGCCAGCAGTCCCTTTTCCCGCACAGATACGCAGTATTTT. The chain joins TRBV27 to TRBJ2-3; unclear D gene. Between the trimmed V and J ends, which lost 5 bases and 1 base, there was a span of 10 bases. Germline loops: CDR1 MNHEY, CDR2 SMNVEV (reference sequence). The CDR3 runs to 14 residues.

The rearrangement uses TRBV7-9 and TRBJ2-1; D gene unclear. Trimming pared 1 base from V and 4 bases from J, leaving 14 bases between. This CDR3 is built from 16 residues. Germline V gives CDR1 SEHNR, CDR2 FQNEAQ (reference sequence). Written as DNA, the CDR3 is TGTGCCAGCAGCTTAGAGGCAGCGACCCCATACAATGAGCAGTTCTTC. This codes for CASSLEAATPYNEQFF.

For this clonotype: One end of the junction varies from germline; a read error may be responsible. The CDR3, as DNA: TGTGCCAGCAGCCCAGGGGGGCACAACATCGGGGAGCTGTTTTTT. This sequence encodes CASSPGGHNIGELFF. The chain has TRBV7-6 and TRBJ2-2; weak D call: TRBD1 (7 bases). This CDR3 region has 15 residues. Germline CDR1 and CDR2: SGHVS and FNYEAQ.

Many counts were recorded for this clonotype. The V gene is TRBV7-9, the J gene TRBJ2-5; possibly TRBD2 for D (6 bases). This CDR3 has 14 residues. Germline assignment: CDR1 SEHNR and CDR2 FQNEAQ (reference sequence). Trimming took 4 bases from V and 4 from J, leaving 13 bases between them. CDR3 protein: CASSSLPGAETQYF. In DNA, the CDR3 is TGTGCCAGCAGCTCTTTACCGGGAGCAGAGACCCAGTACTTC. The full variable domain, rest sourced from reference TRBV7-9 and TRBJ2-5, is DTGVSQNPRHKITKRGQNVTFRCDPISEHNRLYWYRQTLGQGPEFLTYFQNEAQLEKSRLLSDRFSAERPKGSFSTLEIQRTEQGDSAMYLCASSSLPGAETQYFGPGTRLLVL.

This clonotype was detected only a few times. This chain connects TRBV14 to TRBJ1-1; no clear D. This CDR3 has 14 residues. CDR1 is SGHDN and CDR2 is FVKESK in the germline V gene. V dropped 0 bases and J dropped 1 base, with 6 bases sitting between them. CDR3 coding DNA: TGTGCCAGCAGCCAAGATGGTACGAACACTGAAGCTTTCTTT. Protein product: CASSQDGTNTEAFF.

Points on this clonotype: This could be a read error, since a much larger clone is one nucleotide away. The chain couples TRBV7-2 to TRBJ2-3, with TRBD1 matching over 9 bases. The CDR3 is 15 residues long. The germline CDR1 and CDR2 sequences are SGHTA and FQGNSA. CDR3 sequence (DNA): TGTGACAGCAGCGCGACAGGGGGTATTGCAGATACGCAGTATTTT. This gives the protein CDSSATGGIADTQYF.

The gene calls are TRBV18 and TRBJ2-7, with TRBD1 matching over 7 bases. The J segment lost 2 bases and the V segment lost 1 base, leaving 8 bases of the junction unmatched. Germline V gene data show CDR1 as KGHSH and CDR2 as LQKENI. The CDR3 spans 16 residues. The DNA for the CDR3 is TGTGCCAGCTCACCACAGGGGGCGAATCAGCCCTACGAGCAGTACTTC. Translated: CASSPQGANQPYEQYF.

The chain carries TRBV24-1 and TRBJ2-5; maybe TRBD1 (6 bases). V was pared by 4 bases and J by 5 bases, with 16 bases between. The CDR3 is 15 amino acids. Germline V CDR1 and CDR2: KGHDR, SFDVKD. The CDR3 sequence: CATSEGTRWGETQYF. The CDR3 bases are TGTGCCACCAGTGAAGGGACACGGTGGGGGGAGACCCAGTACTTC.

The V call is TRBV27, the J call TRBJ2-6; no clear D. The CDR3 consists of 16 residues. The germline V gene encodes CDR1 MNHEY and CDR2 SMNVEV (reference sequence). Trimming removed 2 bases from V and 0 bases from J, with 8 bases in between. CDR3 sequence: CASSLQGPSGANVLTF. CDR3 DNA: TGTGCCAGCAGTTTACAAGGGCCCTCTGGGGCCAACGTCCTGACTTTC.

In its sample, this clonotype was seen once. The genes are TRBV3-1 and TRBJ2-3; a weak D match, TRBD2 (6 bases). Germline values: CDR1 LGHDT, CDR2 YNNKEL (reference sequence). V gave up 0 bases and J gave up 5 bases, with 12 bases separating them. The CDR3 length is 15 residues. The CDR3 DNA sequence: TGTGCCAGCAGCCAAGATCCCTCGCGGGGAGATACGCAGTATTTT. Translating gives CASSQDPSRGDTQYF.